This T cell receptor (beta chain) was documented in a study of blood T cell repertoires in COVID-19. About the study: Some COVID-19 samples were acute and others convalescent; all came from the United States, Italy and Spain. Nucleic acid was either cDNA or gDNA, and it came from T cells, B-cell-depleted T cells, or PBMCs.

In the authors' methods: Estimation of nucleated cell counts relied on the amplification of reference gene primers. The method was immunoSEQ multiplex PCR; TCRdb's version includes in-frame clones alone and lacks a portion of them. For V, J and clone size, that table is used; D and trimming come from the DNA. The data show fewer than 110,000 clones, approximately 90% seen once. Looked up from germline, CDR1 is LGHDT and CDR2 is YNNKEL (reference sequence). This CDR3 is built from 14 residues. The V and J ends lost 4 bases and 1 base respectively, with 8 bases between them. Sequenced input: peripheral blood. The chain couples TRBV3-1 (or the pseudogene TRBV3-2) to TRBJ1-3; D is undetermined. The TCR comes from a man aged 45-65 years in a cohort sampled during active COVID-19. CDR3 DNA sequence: TGTGCCAGCAGCCTCGTCGGTTCTGGAAACACCATATATTTT. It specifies CASSLVGSGNTIYF.